These 16 T cell receptor beta chains share one sample of origin, sequenced in a study of CD8 T cells in ankylosing spondylitis. Using its own MiXCR run on the 5' RACE reads, TCRdb lists one record per CDR3 protein. The data contain around 150,000 distinct CDR3 sequences, roughly 18% of them singletons. The sequenced sample consisted of blood, either unsorted or a sorted T cell fraction (not recorded which). Source of these receptors: a male donor with ankylosing spondylitis or in good health (not recorded which).

This clonotype was observed a few times. The chain is built from TRBV25-1 and TRBJ1-5, with no clear D. Looked up from germline, CDR1 is MGHDK and CDR2 is SYGVNS. V lost 5 bases and J 5 bases, leaving 7 bases between the germline ends. The CDR3 has 12 amino acids. The chain's CDR3 is CASSTADQPQHF. In DNA, the CDR3 is TGTGCCAGCAGTACGGCGGATCAGCCCCAGCATTTT.

This rearrangement joins TRBV19 to TRBJ1-1, with D unclear. CDR3 size: 14 residues. Deletions cut 1 base from V and 4 bases from J, with 10 bases between. CDR1 and CDR2 from the germline V gene are LNHDA and SQIVND (reference sequence). The DNA of the CDR3 is TGTGCCAGTAGTATAGGTGGGGAGAGCACTGAAGCTTTCTTT. Translation gives CASSIGGESTEAFF.

This clonotype was detected ten times or more. The chain recombines TRBV20-1 with TRBJ2-3, with no clear D. CDR1 is DFQATT, CDR2 SNEGSKA, per germline (reference sequence). Trimming took off 6 bases at V and 1 base at J, with 14 bases between the two ends. This CDR3 comprises 14 residues. Here the CDR3 DNA reads TGCAGTGCCAAAAAAGGACCTGGCACAGATACGCAGTATTTT. Translation gives CSAKKGPGTDTQYF.

This clonotype was found many times. V gene TRBV5-1 combines with J gene TRBJ2-1, with 9 bases fitting TRBD2. V gave up 0 bases and J gave up 8 bases; unmatched junction bases: 6. The CDR3 loop spans 15 amino acids. Germline V lookup: CDR1 SGHRS, CDR2 YFSETQ. The CDR3 sequence: CASSLDGGRADEQFF. CDR3 sequence (DNA): TGCGCCAGCAGCTTGGATGGCGGGAGGGCTGATGAGCAGTTCTTC. The variable domain in full, with the rest retrieved from reference TRBV5-1 and TRBJ2-1, is KAGVTQTPRYLIKTRGQQVTLSCSPISGHRSVSWYQQTPGQGLQFLFEYFSETQRNKGNFPGRFSGRQFSNSRSEMNVSTLELGDSALYLCASSLDGGRADEQFFGPGTRLTVL.

In this sample, this clonotype turned up many times. The chain joins TRBV5-1 to TRBJ2-1, with D unclear. The CDR3 runs to 15 residues. The V gene's germline CDR1 is SGHRS and CDR2 YFSETQ. V lost 6 bases, J lost 4 bases, and 17 bases lay in between. The CDR3 spells CASTWLADRYNEQFF. The CDR3 DNA reads as TGCGCCAGCACCTGGCTGGCCGATCGGTACAATGAGCAGTTCTTC.

A note on this clonotype: A read error may be the cause here, since a much bigger clone is one base away. The chain has TRBV4-1 and TRBJ2-3, with 14 bases aligning to TRBD2. There are 17 residues in the CDR3. Germline V gene data show CDR1 as MGHRA and CDR2 as YSYEKL. The CDR3 loop is CASSSRLAGGPTDAQYF. CDR3 bases: TGCGCCAGCAGCTCTCGACTAGCGGGAGGGCCCACAGATGCGCAGTATTTT.

This clonotype was recorded many times. The chain has TRBV20-1 and TRBJ2-2; TRBD2 aligns across 7 bases. This CDR3 is built from 18 residues. Germline values: CDR1 DFQATT, CDR2 SNEGSKA (reference sequence). Trimming removed 0 bases from V and 0 bases from J; junction bases left unmatched: 10. The CDR3 nucleotides read TGCAGTGCTAGAGATATGGGTAGCGGGTTAGCGAACACCGGGGAGCTGTTTTTT. Encoded protein: CSARDMGSGLANTGELFF.

This clonotype has a handful of counts. The chain uses TRBV7-6 and TRBJ2-3; a possible D gene is TRBD2 (9 bases). Trimming removed 5 bases at V and 5 bases at J, with 26 bases between. The germline V gene encodes CDR1 SGHVS and CDR2 FNYEAQ. The CDR3 has 18 amino acids. This CDR3 reads CASSLRGLGLAGEDTQYF. The CDR3, as DNA: TGTGCCAGCAGCCTCAGGGGGCTGGGACTAGCCGGGGAAGATACGCAGTATTTT. Full variable domain (outside the CDR3, taken from reference TRBV7-6 and TRBJ2-3): GAGVSQSPRYKVTKRGQDVALRCDPISGHVSLYWYRQALGQGPEFLTYFNYEAQQDKSGLPNDRFSAERPEGSISTLTIQRTEQRDSAMYRCASSLRGLGLAGEDTQYFGPGTRLTVL.

Comments on this clonotype: This may stem from a read error, because a much larger clone lies one nucleotide away. No conserved phenylalanine or tryptophan is present at the end of the CDR3, so a read error is the likely explanation. The rearrangement links TRBV20-1 to TRBJ2-2; 9 nucleotides line up with TRBD1. This CDR3 is 14 amino acids long. The germline V gene encodes CDR1 DFQATT and CDR2 SNEGSKA (reference sequence). J lost 6 bases, V lost 7 bases, and 9 bases had no gene match. CDR3 DNA: TGCAGTGTGACCGGGACAGGGACGGCCGGGGAGCTGTTTTAT. The encoded protein is CSVTGTGTAGELFY.

The chain carries TRBV12-3 or TRBV12-4 and TRBJ1-1; no clear D gene. Trimming pared 8 bases from V and 4 bases from J, leaving 11 bases between. This CDR3 has 12 residues. CDR3 region: CASLTVGTEAFF. In DNA form, the CDR3 reads TGTGCCAGCCTGACGGTGGGCACTGAAGCTTTCTTT.

This clonotype has just a few counts. The chain has TRBV27 and TRBJ1-1; tentatively, D is TRBD1 (5 bases). Trimming shortened V by 2 bases and J by 5 bases, and 15 bases separated the two germline ends. Germline CDR1 MNHEY, CDR2 SMNVEV (reference sequence). The CDR3 is made up of 15 amino acids. The CDR3 DNA sequence: TGTGCCAGCAGTTTAAGGGTGGCAGGGTGGACTGAAGCTTTCTTT. Protein product: CASSLRVAGWTEAFF.

This chain connects TRBV12-3 or TRBV12-4 to TRBJ2-3; D gene ambiguous. There are 14 residues in the CDR3. Trimming stripped 2 bases from V and 4 bases from J, with 10 bases between. For the CDR3, the DNA is TGTGCCAGCAGTTTATCGCCCGAATCAGATACGCAGTATTTT. It is translated as CASSLSPESDTQYF.

This clonotype was detected many times. The chain links TRBV7-6 to TRBJ1-3; D gene unclear. Germline loops: CDR1 SGHVS, CDR2 FNYEAQ. V was pared by 1 base and J by 4 bases, with 11 bases between. The CDR3 covers 15 residues. The CDR3 DNA sequence: TGTGCCAGCAGCTTAGGCGCGACGAGAGGAAACACCATATATTTT. It specifies CASSLGATRGNTIYF.

This clonotype was detected many times. The chain uses TRBV5-1 and TRBJ2-1, with D possibly being TRBD2 (5 bases). The CDR3 is 16 amino acids. Germline V CDR1 and CDR2: SGHRS, YFSETQ. The V end was cut by 0 bases, the J end by 0 bases, with 10 bases between. Here the CDR3 reads CASSLGSGYSYNEQFF. The DNA of the CDR3 is TGCGCCAGCAGCTTGGGGAGCGGCTACTCCTACAATGAGCAGTTCTTC.

Here the CDR3 reads CASSGTGRGYYEQYF. In nucleotides, the CDR3 is TGTGCCAGCAGCGGGACAGGGAGGGGTTACTACGAGCAGTACTTC. This chain links TRBV12-3 or TRBV12-4 with TRBJ2-7; TRBD1 agrees at 9 bases. The CDR3 is 15 residues long. After removal of 6 bases from V and 3 bases from J, the junction contained 9 bases not matched to a gene.

This clonotype was seen more than once but under ten times. This chain connects TRBV28 to TRBJ2-4; D is possibly TRBD2 (6 bases). The germline V gene has CDR1 MDHEN and CDR2 SYDVKM. The CDR3 sequence is 14 residues long. The V gene lost 8 bases and the J gene lost 6 bases, with 17 bases spanning the gap. The chain's CDR3 is CASHTGVQGNIQYF. CDR3 in DNA: TGTGCCAGCCACACGGGGGTTCAGGGAAACATTCAGTACTTC.